The rows below give T cell receptor beta chains drawn from one sample of a study of Ad26.COV2.S vaccination and SARS-CoV-2 variants. TCRdb's table, derived via immunoSEQ multiplex PCR, lists solely in-frame clones and lacks some. The sample carries 350,000 to 450,000 clones, 92% recorded once. Sequenced here: peripheral blood, sampled in a trial of Ad26.COV2.S vaccine versus placebo. The receptors originated from a person aged 18-65 years who received the Ad26.COV2.S COVID-19 vaccine or a placebo. Each CDR3 is given with its conserved first and last residue. The D gene is left open where the match is weak. Some rows have no size entry. The others give once, few or many, or a class for an expanded clone.

j_call	v_call	d_call	clone_size	cdr3_aa	cdr3_nt
TRBJ2-1	TRBV11-2	NA	NA	CASSLDFGGNEQFF	TGTGCCAGCAGCTTAGATTTCGGAGGGAATGAGCAGTTCTTC
TRBJ2-1	TRBV7-2	TRBD1	NA	CASSSTGGYEQFF	TGTGCCAGCAGCTCGACAGGGGGGTATGAGCAGTTCTTC
TRBJ1-1	TRBV5-5	NA	NA	CASSLNTEAFF	TGTGCCAGCAGCTTGAACACTGAAGCTTTCTTT
TRBJ2-7	TRBV6-6	NA	NA	CASQGIGFSYEQYF	TGTGCCTCTCAGGGGATTGGATTTTCCTACGAGCAGTACTTC
TRBJ2-7	TRBV7-8	NA	NA	CASSLRGTYEQYF	TGTGCCAGCAGCCTCAGGGGAACCTACGAGCAGTACTTC
TRBJ2-1	TRBV11-3	TRBD2	NA	CASSLRLAGAAYNEQFF	TGTGCCAGCAGCTTAAGACTAGCGGGGGCGGCCTACAATGAGCAGTTCTTC
TRBJ1-2	TRBV30	NA	NA	CAWRGRLVYGYTF	TGTGCCTGGAGGGGTAGGTTGGTCTATGGCTACACCTTC
TRBJ2-7	TRBV6-2/TRBV6-3	NA	NA	CASSGTTGLGYEQYF	TGTGCCAGCAGCGGGACGACAGGTCTGGGTTACGAGCAGTACTTC
TRBJ1-4	TRBV18	NA	NA	CASSTGTNEKLFF	TGTGCCAGCTCAACGGGAACTAATGAAAAACTGTTTTTT
TRBJ2-7	TRBV5-6	NA	NA	CASSPGVSDEQYF	TGTGCCAGCAGCCCCGGGGTCTCCGACGAGCAGTACTTC
TRBJ2-1	TRBV6-4	TRBD2	NA	CASSDSAGALDEQFF	TGTGCCAGCAGTGACTCAGCGGGGGCATTAGATGAGCAGTTCTTC
TRBJ1-3	TRBV9	NA	NA	CASSVAGSAGGTIYF	TGTGCCAGCAGCGTAGCAGGGTCTGCCGGTGGTACCATATATTTT
TRBJ2-3	TRBV7-2	TRBD2	NA	CASSSQRTSGRTDTQYF	TGTGCCAGCAGCTCGCAAAGGACTAGCGGGCGGACAGATACGCAGTATTTT
TRBJ2-2	TRBV6-5	TRBD1	NA	CASSYDYRGQGGELFF	TGTGCCAGCAGTTACGACTACAGGGGGCAGGGCGGGGAGCTGTTTTTT
TRBJ1-2	TRBV5-6	NA	once	CASSLLQDYGYTF	TGTGCCAGCAGCTTGTTACAGGACTATGGCTACACCTTC